These 24 T cell receptor beta chains originate from one sample sequenced in a study of regulatory T cells in long-lasting Graves disease. Time point given: newly diagnosed GD, antithyroid drugs for less than 3 months. Following extraction of RNA from PBMCs, that RNA was used to make the TCR library. Building the TCR beta libraries relied on iRepertoire HTBI primers, and CDR3 regions underwent Arm-PCR. TCRdb re-called the multiplex PCR reads through MiXCR, storing one row per CDR3 protein. Of 450,000 to 600,000 distinct CDR3 sequences in the sample, less than 15% were seen once. These same records also appear under a second study, on T cells in Graves' hyperthyroidism and ophthalmopathy.

The source material was peripheral blood mononuclear cells (PBMCs), sampled at new diagnosis, from a patient treated with antithyroid drugs. Every receptor here comes from a man aged 30 to 45 with Graves disease.

The genes are TRBV9 and TRBJ2-7, with 10 bases fitting TRBD2. Gene TRBJ2-1 matches the end of the DNA better, so the J call may be wrong. The CDR3 has 14 amino acids. The germline gives CDR1 SGDLS, CDR2 YYNGEE. CDR3 region: CASSVGSSGSTQFF. The CDR3 DNA reads TGTGCCAGCAGCGTAGGGTCTAGCGGGAGTACGCAGTTCTTC.

In its sample, this clonotype was seen many times. The V gene is TRBV7-2, the J gene TRBJ1-2, with unresolved D. V was clipped by 0 bases and J by 2 bases, with 7 bases between them. Germline values: CDR1 SGHTA, CDR2 FQGNSA. CDR3 size: 14 residues. The CDR3 loop reads CASSLALANYGYTF. In nucleotides, the CDR3 is TGTGCCAGCAGCTTAGCGCTCGCCAACTATGGCTACACCTTC.

This clonotype occurred many times. In DNA, the CDR3 is TGTGCCAGCTCACCAAAAAAAGAGGGCTATGGCTACACCTTC. Amino acids: CASSPKKEGYGYTF. This chain joins TRBV18 and TRBJ1-2; D remains ambiguous. Per germline, CDR1 KGHSH and CDR2 LQKENI. Trimming pared 2 bases from V and 4 bases from J, leaving 11 bases between. The CDR3 is made up of 14 amino acids.

Remarks on this clonotype: A read error likely explains this, since a far larger clone differs by one base. The J gene is TRBJ2-3, the V gene TRBV11-3; 11 positions agree with TRBD2. The CDR3 spans 15 residues. Germline-derived CDR1 and CDR2 are SGHNT and YENEEA. The CDR3: CASSPGLAGTDTRYF. The CDR3 nucleotides read TGTGCCAGCAGCCCCGGACTAGCGGGCACAGATACGCGGTATTTT.

As for this clonotype: A read error may be the cause here, since a much bigger clone is one base away. The V call is TRBV3-1, the J call TRBJ2-7; D is possibly TRBD2 (5 bases). Per germline, CDR1 LGHDT and CDR2 YNNKEL (reference sequence). This CDR3 has 15 amino acids. CDR3 sequence reads: CAISQEGGSTHEQYF. For the CDR3, the DNA is TGTGCCATCAGCCAAGAGGGCGGGTCCACTCACGAGCAGTACTTC.

The CDR3 DNA sequence: TGTGCCAGCAGCTTAGATGGTTTGTACGAGCAGTACTTC. Translated, it gives CASSLDGLYEQYF. The genes are TRBV7-9 and TRBJ2-7; D is unclear. This CDR3 spans 13 amino acids. Germline CDR1 reads SEHNR; CDR2 reads FQNEAQ (reference sequence). V was pared by 1 base and J by 4 bases, with 8 bases between.

This clonotype was recorded many times. This chain links TRBV5-1 with TRBJ2-7, with 8 bases matching TRBD2. The V gene end was trimmed by 4 bases and the J gene end by 4 bases; junction bases not matched to a gene: 13. Looked up from germline, CDR1 is SGHRS and CDR2 is YFSETQ. The CDR3 covers 16 residues. The CDR3 protein is CASSPEAGRAKYEQYF. CDR3 in DNA: TGCGCCAGCAGCCCCGAGGCCGGGAGGGCCAAGTACGAGCAGTACTTC.

This clonotype was counted at least ten times. The chain combines TRBV10-3 with TRBJ2-6; no clear D gene. Trimming shortened V by 6 bases and J by 0 bases, and 6 bases separated the two germline ends. Germline CDR1 and CDR2: ENHRY and SYGVKD. The CDR3 contains 14 residues. The CDR3 here is CAIRADSGANVLTF. The DNA for the CDR3 is TGTGCCATCAGGGCAGACTCTGGGGCCAACGTCCTGACTTTC.

About this clonotype itself: Just one base apart from a much larger clone, this may be a read error. The CDR3 does not end in the conserved phenylalanine or tryptophan, so this is likely a read error. The chain recombines TRBV19 with TRBJ2-5, with 7 bases fitting TRBD1. Trimming cost V 4 bases and J 2 bases; bases outside gene matches: 7. Germline V gives CDR1 LNHDA, CDR2 SQIVND (reference sequence). The length of the CDR3 is 15 residues. The CDR3 protein is CASSTTWDSQETQYL. In DNA form, the CDR3 reads TGTGCCAGTAGTACCACCTGGGACAGTCAAGAGACCCAGTACCTC.

V and J are TRBV15 and TRBJ2-1, with D possibly being TRBD1 or TRBD2 (5 bases each). The CDR3 consists of 17 residues. The germline V gene encodes CDR1 LNHNV and CDR2 YYDKDF (reference sequence). V was pared by 1 base and J by 0 bases, with 13 bases between. The CDR3 bases are TGTGCCACCAGCAGAGTTTCCGGGACGGTCTCCTACAATGAGCAGTTCTTC. This encodes CATSRVSGTVSYNEQFF.

The rearrangement uses TRBV29-1 and TRBJ2-1; unclear D gene. The CDR3 runs to 14 residues. The germline CDR1 and CDR2 sequences are SQVTM and ANQGSEA. V lost 1 base, J lost 1 base, and 8 bases lay in between. CDR3 nucleotides: TGCAGCGTTGAAGGAACGGATTCCTACAATGAGCAGTTCTTC. The encoded protein is CSVEGTDSYNEQFF.

This clonotype was seen more than once but under ten times. V gene TRBV7-9 combines with J gene TRBJ1-3; TRBD1 is a possible D gene (5 bases). The CDR3 length is 16 residues. In germline, CDR1 is SEHNR, CDR2 FQNEAQ (reference sequence). V was cut by 4 bases and J by 1 base, with 14 bases left in between. CDR3: CASSSRERPSGNTIYF. The CDR3 DNA is TGTGCCAGCAGCTCCAGGGAAAGGCCTTCTGGAAACACCATATATTTT.

Comments on this clonotype: This may be a read error, as it is one base from a much larger clone. The chain carries TRBV28 and TRBJ2-1, with D possibly TRBD1 on 6 matching bases. The germline V gene encodes CDR1 MDHEN and CDR2 SYDVKM. Trimming left V 6 bases short and J 12 bases short, with 27 bases between. This CDR3 comprises 16 residues. The CDR3 loop reads CASRRGGKPSGARQFF. The CDR3 DNA is TGTGCCAGCAGGCGTGGGGGTAAACCTTCAGGGGCGAGGCAGTTCTTC.

This rearrangement joins TRBV20-1 to TRBJ2-7, with 9 bases matching TRBD1. The junction had 10 bases not matched to a gene; V was cut back by 4 bases and J by 9 bases. Germline CDR1 and CDR2: DFQATT and SNEGSKA (reference sequence). The CDR3 consists of 13 residues. The chain's CDR3 is CSATPGQGVGQYF. DNA for the CDR3: TGCAGTGCTACCCCGGGACAGGGAGTGGGGCAGTACTTC.

This clonotype was found once. Just one base apart from a much larger clone, this may be a read error. This chain uses TRBV20-1 with TRBJ2-3; 7 bases align to TRBD2. The germline V gene encodes CDR1 DFQATT and CDR2 SNEGSKA (reference sequence). CDR3 size: 14 residues. This CDR3 reads CIARAGRGADTQYF. CDR3 DNA sequence: TGCATTGCTAGAGCGGGGAGGGGAGCAGATACGCAGTATTTT.

Notes on this clonotype: Its ends do not fully match the called genes, so a read error is possible. J is TRBJ2-6 and V is TRBV19; D is unclear. This CDR3 has 16 residues. Germline V gives CDR1 LNHDA, CDR2 SQIVND (reference sequence). The CDR3 DNA is TGTGCCAGTAGTATGTATGGAAACTCTGTGGCCAACGTCCTGACTTTC. Translated, it gives CASSMYGNSVANVLTF.

To note about this clonotype: Possible read error: a much larger clone is one base away. The chain links TRBV6-5 to TRBJ2-7; D possibly corresponds to TRBD1 (5 bases). CDR1 and CDR2 from the germline V gene are MNHEY and SVGAGI. The CDR3 length is 12 residues. Here the CDR3 reads CASSLQAYEQHF. CDR3 DNA sequence: TGTGCCAGCAGTTTACAGGCCTACGAGCAGCACTTC.

This clonotype was counted at least ten times. V and J are TRBV27 and TRBJ1-6; weak D call: TRBD1 (5 bases). There are 15 residues in the CDR3. The germline gives CDR1 MNHEY, CDR2 SMNVEV (reference sequence). Trimming pared 3 bases from V and 8 bases from J, leaving 14 bases between. CDR3 sequence: CASSFWPPGDSPLHF. The CDR3 DNA follows: TGTGCCAGCAGTTTCTGGCCCCCGGGGGATTCACCCCTCCACTTT.

This clonotype was counted many times. The chain carries TRBV10-1 and TRBJ1-1, with a possible D match to TRBD1 (5 bases). The CDR3 is made up of 13 amino acids. CDR1 is WNHNN, CDR2 SYGVQD, per germline (reference sequence). V gave up 2 bases and J gave up 6 bases, with 10 bases separating them. CDR3 coding DNA: TGCGCCAGCAGTGAGACAGCGGGGGCTGAAGCTTTCTTT. Translating gives CASSETAGAEAFF.

The table lists this clonotype with many counts. The chain uses TRBV29-1 and TRBJ2-5, with unresolved D. The germline V gene has CDR1 SQVTM and CDR2 ANQGSEA. Trimming removed 8 bases from V and 4 bases from J, with 14 bases in between. This CDR3 has 12 residues. CDR3 amino acids: CSTRPLGETQYF. CDR3 nucleotide sequence: TGCAGCACTCGCCCATTGGGAGAGACCCAGTACTTC.

This clonotype was seen ten or more times. V is TRBV20-1 and J is TRBJ2-5; TRBD1 matches 7 bases. Germline V gives CDR1 DFQATT, CDR2 SNEGSKA (reference sequence). The length of the CDR3 is 12 residues. J lost 4 bases, V lost 6 bases, and 5 bases had no gene match. The chain's CDR3 is CSAPTGPETQYF. The DNA of the CDR3 is TGCAGTGCACCGACAGGGCCAGAGACCCAGTACTTC.

This clonotype appeared a few times. V usage is TRBV4-1 and J usage is TRBJ2-7; 16 bases match TRBD2. The length of the CDR3 is 19 residues. V gave up 1 base and J gave up 5 bases; unmatched junction bases: 11. Germline V gives CDR1 MGHRA, CDR2 YSYEKL. The CDR3 region is CASSQGLPGLAGGVNEQYF. Here the CDR3 DNA reads TGCGCCAGCAGCCAAGGCCTACCGGGACTAGCGGGAGGGGTTAACGAGCAGTACTTC.

This clonotype was counted at least ten times. V usage is TRBV12-3 or TRBV12-4 and J usage is TRBJ1-1; D remains unclear. CDR3 size: 12 residues. The V gene lost 2 bases and the J gene lost 9 bases, with 10 bases spanning the gap. As DNA, the CDR3 is TGTGCCAGCAGTTTATCCCTAAGGAAAGCTTTCTTT. Its translation is CASSLSLRKAFF.

Concerning this clonotype: Just one base apart from a much larger clone, this may be a read error. The chain recombines TRBV12-3 or TRBV12-4 with TRBJ2-7; tentative D call: TRBD1 (5 bases). The length of the CDR3 is 14 residues. The CDR3 loop is CAGSFAVGADEQYF. DNA of the CDR3: TGTGCCGGCAGTTTTGCAGTTGGGGCCGACGAGCAGTACTTC.